The rows below give T cell receptor beta chains drawn from one sample of a study of regulatory T cells in long-lasting Graves disease. TCRdb reanalysed the multiplex PCR reads using MiXCR and keeps one entry per CDR3 protein. The sample has 680,000 or so distinct CDR3 sequences; about 15% are singletons. This sample also appeared in a second study, on T cells in Graves' hyperthyroidism and ophthalmopathy.

The sequencing used peripheral blood mononuclear cells (PBMCs), collected at new diagnosis, from a patient treated with antithyroid drugs. The source is a woman aged 25 to 39 with Graves disease. The CDR3 runs from the conserved cysteine through the conserved F or W. D genes are given only for firm matches. Size is stated for part of the rows, as once, few or many counts, or as a class when the clone is expanded.

clone_size j_call v_call d_call cdr3_aa cdr3_nt
few TRBJ1-1 TRBV10-3 NA CAISPGGKIAFF TGTGCCATCAGCCCAGGCGGGAAGATAGCTTTCTTT
NA TRBJ2-7 TRBV5-1 NA CASSPTPDSYEQYF TGCGCCAGCAGCCCCACACCCGACAGTTACGAGCAGTACTTC
many TRBJ1-5 TRBV20-1 NA CSANGQSNQPQHF TGCAGTGCTAATGGACAGAGCAATCAGCCCCAGCATTTT
few TRBJ2-1 TRBV11-3 NA CASSFGRVSYNEQFF TGTGCCAGCAGCTTCGGGCGGGTATCCTACAATGAGCAGTTCTTC
NA TRBJ2-3 TRBV13 NA CASSTALSTQYF TGTGCCAGCAGTACAGCCCTAAGTACGCAGTATTTT
many TRBJ1-4 TRBV29-1 TRBD1 CSVKGAGNEKLFF TGCAGCGTGAAGGGGGCGGGTAATGAAAAACTGTTTTTT
NA TRBJ1-5 TRBV10-2 NA CASTSRGSNQPQHF TGCGCCAGCACTAGTAGGGGTAGCAATCAGCCCCAGCATTTT
few TRBJ1-4 TRBV12-3/TRBV12-4 NA CASSRSSGLLGEKLFF TGTGCCAGCAGTCGCTCCTCGGGCCTTTTAGGCGAAAAACTGTTTTTT
few TRBJ2-7 TRBV29-1 NA CSVEADYEQYF TGCAGCGTTGAGGCTGACTACGAGCAGTACTTC
NA TRBJ2-3 TRBV7-2 NA CASSPVRLLGGTDTQYF TGTGCCAGCAGCCCTGTCCGGTTACTAGGAGGCACAGATACGCAGTATTTT
many TRBJ1-6 TRBV3-1 TRBD1 CASSQLEGGRSPLHF TGTGCCAGCAGCCAATTGGAAGGGGGCCGTTCACCCCTCCACTTT
many TRBJ2-3 TRBV28 NA CASSFEALWYF TGTGCCAGCAGTTTCGAAGCGTTATGGTATTTT
many TRBJ1-4 TRBV12-3/TRBV12-4 NA CASSSSVDEKLFF TGTGCCAGCAGTTCGTCGGTAGACGAAAAACTGTTTTTT
NA TRBJ1-5 TRBV19 NA CASRLDLSNQPQHF TGTGCCAGTAGGTTGGACCTTAGCAATCAGCCCCAGCATTTT
many TRBJ2-7 TRBV28 TRBD1 CASSLFGTGLAEQYF TGTGCCAGCAGTTTATTCGGGACAGGGCTCGCCGAGCAGTACTTC
many TRBJ2-5 TRBV10-3 NA CAITSRAGETQYF TGTGCCATCACTTCCAGGGCGGGGGAGACCCAGTACTTC
many TRBJ2-3 TRBV28 NA CASSTGTSTDTQYF TGTGCCAGCAGCACGGGGACTAGCACAGATACGCAGTATTTT
NA TRBJ2-7 TRBV5-1 TRBD2 CASSPPNSGSEYEQYF TGCGCCAGCAGCCCGCCGAATAGCGGGAGTGAGTACGAGCAGTACTTC
few TRBJ2-3 TRBV6-1 TRBD2 CASLQASGGRGTQYF TGTGCCAGCCTCCAGGCTAGCGGAGGGAGGGGTACGCAGTATTTT
few TRBJ2-5 TRBV9 NA CASSVESRQETQYF TGTGCCAGCAGCGTAGAATCACGTCAAGAGACCCAGTACTTC
few TRBJ1-1 TRBV3-1 NA CASSQGIQTEAFF TGTGCCAGCAGCCAAGGAATCCAGACTGAAGCTTTCTTT
NA TRBJ2-1 TRBV5-4 TRBD2 CASSTGLAGGLRSYNEQFF TGTGCCAGCAGCACGGGACTAGCGGGAGGGCTACGGTCCTACAATGAGCAGTTCTTC
many TRBJ1-5 TRBV2 NA CASSEAFGFYQPQHF TGTGCCAGCAGTGAAGCTTTCGGCTTCTATCAGCCCCAGCATTTT
NA TRBJ2-4 TRBV20-1 NA CSARDQQLAKNIQYF TGCAGTGCTAGAGATCAGCAGCTAGCCAAAAACATTCAGTACTTC
many TRBJ2-1 TRBV5-1 NA CASSLVATQIREQFF TGCGCCAGCAGCTTGGTGGCGACCCAAATCCGTGAGCAGTTCTTC
few TRBJ2-4 TRBV24-1 TRBD1 CATSETTGRVKNIQYF TGTGCCACCAGTGAAACGACAGGGCGGGTCAAAAACATTCAGTACTTC
NA TRBJ1-6 TRBV7-9 NA CASSLNTGTLLHF TGTGCCAGCAGCCTAAACACCGGGACACTCCTCCACTTT
many TRBJ2-7 TRBV6-1 NA CASGDLGTLSYEQYF TGTGCCAGCGGGGACCTCGGGACACTCTCCTACGAGCAGTACTTC
many TRBJ1-2 TRBV20-1 NA CSARPTGMGGYTF TGCAGTGCTAGACCTACAGGGATGGGTGGCTACACCTTC
many TRBJ2-2 TRBV7-9 NA CASSSSGGPNTGELFF TGTGCCAGCAGTTCCTCCGGGGGCCCGAACACCGGGGAGCTGTTTTTT
NA TRBJ2-5 TRBV18 NA CASSPLGYQETQYF TGTGCCAGCTCACCTTTAGGGTACCAAGAGACCCAGTACTTC
many TRBJ1-5 TRBV7-2 NA CASSLTGSTQPQHF TGTGCCAGCAGCTTAACAGGGTCGACTCAGCCCCAGCATTTT